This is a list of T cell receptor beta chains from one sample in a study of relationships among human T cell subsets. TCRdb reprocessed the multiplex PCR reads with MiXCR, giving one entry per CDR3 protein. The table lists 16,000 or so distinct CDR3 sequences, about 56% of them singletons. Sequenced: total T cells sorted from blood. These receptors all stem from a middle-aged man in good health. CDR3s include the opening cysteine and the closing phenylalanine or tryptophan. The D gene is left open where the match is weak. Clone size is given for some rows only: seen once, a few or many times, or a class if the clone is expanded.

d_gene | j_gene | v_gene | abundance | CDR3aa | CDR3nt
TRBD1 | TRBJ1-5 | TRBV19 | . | CASSMRQGVRQPQHF | TGTGCCAGTAGTATGCGACAGGGGGTGCGGCAGCCCCAGCATTTT
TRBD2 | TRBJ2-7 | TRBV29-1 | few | CSVAGLAASYEQYF | TGCAGCGTTGCCGGACTAGCGGCCTCCTACGAGCAGTACTTC
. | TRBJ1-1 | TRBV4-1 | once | CASKAAGTYSNTEAFF | TGCGCCAGCAAGGCCGCCGGTACCTACTCGAACACTGAAGCTTTCTTT
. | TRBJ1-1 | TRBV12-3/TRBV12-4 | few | CASTLLERTEAFF | TGTGCCAGCACCTTACTTGAGAGGACTGAAGCTTTCTTT
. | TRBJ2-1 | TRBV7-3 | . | CASSLGLTGYNEQFF | TGTGCCAGCAGCTTAGGGCTGACAGGCTACAATGAGCAGTTCTTC
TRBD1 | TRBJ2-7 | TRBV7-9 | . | CASSYRDRFYEQYF | TGTGCCAGCAGCTACCGGGACAGGTTCTACGAGCAGTACTTC
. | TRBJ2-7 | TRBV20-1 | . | CSARRGSAGAGAVTYEQYF | TGCAGTGCTCGCCGCGGATCGGCGGGGGCCGGAGCCGTAACCTACGAGCAGTACTTC
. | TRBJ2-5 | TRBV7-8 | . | CASTRVANEETQYF | TGTGCCAGCACCCGGGTGGCAAACGAAGAGACCCAGTACTTC
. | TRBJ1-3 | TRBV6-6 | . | CASSPTGNTIYF | TGTGCCAGCAGTCCCACCGGAAACACCATATATTTT
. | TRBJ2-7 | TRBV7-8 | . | CASSLVRIKGYEQYF | TGTGCCAGCAGCTTAGTTCGGATTAAGGGCTACGAGCAGTACTTC
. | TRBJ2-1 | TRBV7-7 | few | CASSLARDNEQFF | TGTGCTAGCAGCTTAGCCAGGGACAATGAGCAGTTCTTC
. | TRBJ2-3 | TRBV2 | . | CASSELGPGTDTQYF | TGTGCCAGCAGTGAACTGGGGCCTGGCACAGATACGCAGTATTTT
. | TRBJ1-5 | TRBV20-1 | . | CSAREGGSSNQPQHF | TGCAGTGCTAGAGAGGGGGGAAGTAGCAATCAGCCCCAGCATTTT
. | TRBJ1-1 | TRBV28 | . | CASSAGTMNTEAFF | TGTGCCAGCAGTGCAGGGACCATGAACACTGAAGCTTTCTTT
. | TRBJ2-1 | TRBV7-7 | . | CASSPISGSNEQFF | TGTGCTAGCAGCCCCATCTCGGGTAGCAATGAGCAGTTCTTC
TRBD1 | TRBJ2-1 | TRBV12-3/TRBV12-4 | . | CASISGTGGFYEQFF | TGTGCCAGCATCTCCGGGACAGGGGGATTCTATGAGCAGTTCTTC
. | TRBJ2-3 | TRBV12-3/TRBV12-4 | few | CASSSPGVTDTQYF | TGTGCCAGCAGTTCGCCCGGGGTCACAGATACGCAGTATTTT
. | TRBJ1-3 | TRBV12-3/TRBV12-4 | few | CASSPDWAGNTIYF | TGTGCCAGCAGCCCCGACTGGGCTGGAAACACCATATATTTT
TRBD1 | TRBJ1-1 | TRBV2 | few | CASSAYRGRNTEAFF | TGTGCCAGCAGTGCTTACAGGGGACGGAACACTGAAGCTTTCTTT
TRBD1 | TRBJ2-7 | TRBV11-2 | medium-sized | CASSPLPGQTYEQYF | TGTGCCAGCAGTCCCCTCCCGGGACAGACGTACGAGCAGTACTTC
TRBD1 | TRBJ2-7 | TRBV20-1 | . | CSADPGQASYEQYF | TGCAGTGCTGACCCGGGACAGGCATCCTACGAGCAGTACTTC
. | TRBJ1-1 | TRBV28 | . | CAILAHTEAFF | TGTGCAATCCTAGCCCACACTGAAGCTTTCTTT
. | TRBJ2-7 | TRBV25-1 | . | CASKPNTIDYEQYF | TGTGCCAGCAAACCCAACACCATCGACTACGAGCAGTACTTC
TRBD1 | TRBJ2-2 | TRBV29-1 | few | CSAGQENTGELFF | TGCAGCGCGGGACAGGAGAACACCGGGGAGCTGTTTTTT
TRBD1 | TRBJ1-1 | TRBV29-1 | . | CSVGDRNTEAFF | TGCAGCGTTGGGGACAGGAACACTGAAGCTTTCTTT
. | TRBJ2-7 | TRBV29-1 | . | CSVEDRGDEQYF | TGCAGCGTTGAAGATCGGGGCGACGAGCAGTACTTC
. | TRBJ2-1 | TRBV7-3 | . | CASSFGGPEQFF | TGTGCCAGCAGCTTTGGCGGACCCGAGCAGTTCTTC
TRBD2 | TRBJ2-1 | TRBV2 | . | CASRGGRRVEQFF | TGTGCCAGCAGGGGCGGGAGGAGGGTTGAGCAGTTCTTC
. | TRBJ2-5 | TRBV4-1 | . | CASSSQDGEETQYF | TGCGCCAGCAGCTCTCAGGACGGGGAAGAGACCCAGTACTTC
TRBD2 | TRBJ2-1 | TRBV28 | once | CASSLRTSGRNEQFF | TGTGCCAGCAGTTTGAGGACTAGCGGGAGGAATGAGCAGTTCTTC
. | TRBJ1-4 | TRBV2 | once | CASSGTWEKLFF | TGTGCCAGCAGTGGGACCTGGGAAAAACTGTTTTTT
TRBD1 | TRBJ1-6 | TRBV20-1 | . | CSARDDREHSPLHF | TGCAGTGCTAGAGATGACAGGGAGCATTCACCCCTCCACTTT
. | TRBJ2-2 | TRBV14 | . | CASSQRRGVLTGELFF | TGTGCCAGCAGCCAGAGGAGAGGGGTTCTAACCGGGGAGCTGTTTTTT
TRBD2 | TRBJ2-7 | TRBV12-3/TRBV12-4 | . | CASSSGLAGGYEQYF | TGTGCCAGCAGTTCCGGACTAGCGGGGGGCTACGAGCAGTACTTC
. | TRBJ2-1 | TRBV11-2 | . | CASSTRSREDNEQFF | TGTGCCAGCAGCACCAGGAGCAGGGAGGACAATGAGCAGTTCTTC
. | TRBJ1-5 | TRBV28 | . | CASSPPQVHSNQPQHF | TGTGCCAGCAGTCCCCCCCAGGTCCATAGCAATCAGCCCCAGCATTTT
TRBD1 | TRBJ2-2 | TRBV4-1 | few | CASSQGQRLDGELFF | TGCGCCAGCAGCCAGGGACAGAGGCTTGACGGGGAGCTGTTTTTT
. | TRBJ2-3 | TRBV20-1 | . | CSARGGGVPRVDTQYF | TGCAGTGCTAGAGGTGGAGGCGTACCTCGAGTGGATACGCAGTATTTT
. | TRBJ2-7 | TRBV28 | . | CASSLGAWEQYF | TGTGCCAGCAGTTTGGGGGCCTGGGAGCAGTACTTC
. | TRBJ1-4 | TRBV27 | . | CASSYRVNEKLFF | TGTGCCAGCAGTTACAGAGTTAATGAAAAACTGTTTTTT
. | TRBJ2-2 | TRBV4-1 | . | CASSQDPDTGELFF | TGCGCCAGCAGCCAAGATCCAGACACCGGGGAGCTGTTTTTT
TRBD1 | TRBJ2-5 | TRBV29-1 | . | CSVGDRKETQYF | TGCAGCGTTGGGGACAGGAAAGAGACCCAGTACTTC
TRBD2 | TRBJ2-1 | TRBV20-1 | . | CSARVLGGVLYNEQFF | TGCAGTGCTAGAGTCCTCGGGGGGGTCCTCTACAATGAGCAGTTCTTC
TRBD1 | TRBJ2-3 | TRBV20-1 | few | CSARDRQGDSTDTQYF | TGCAGTGCTAGAGATCGACAGGGGGACAGCACAGATACGCAGTATTTT
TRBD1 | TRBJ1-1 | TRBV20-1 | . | CSARGTGGAAFF | TGCAGTGCTAGGGGGACAGGGGGCGCGGCTTTCTTT
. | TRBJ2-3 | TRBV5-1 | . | CASSKKDPSTDTQYF | TGCGCCAGCAGCAAGAAGGACCCTAGCACAGATACGCAGTATTTT
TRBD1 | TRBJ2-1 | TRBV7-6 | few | CASSFAGTGASYNEQFF | TGTGCCAGCAGCTTTGCCGGGACAGGGGCATCCTACAATGAGCAGTTCTTC
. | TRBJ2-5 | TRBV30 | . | CAWSAETQYF | TGTGCCTGGAGTGCAGAGACCCAGTACTTC
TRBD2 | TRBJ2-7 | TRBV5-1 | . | CASSSGLADLTAAYEQYF | TGCGCCAGCAGTTCGGGACTAGCGGACCTCACGGCGGCCTACGAGCAGTACTTC
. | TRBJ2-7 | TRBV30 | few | CAWSDGSSYEQYF | TGTGCCTGGAGTGACGGGAGCTCCTACGAGCAGTACTTC
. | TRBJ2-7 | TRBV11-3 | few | CASSLDDRTEQYF | TGTGCCAGCAGCTTAGATGACCGGACTGAGCAGTACTTC
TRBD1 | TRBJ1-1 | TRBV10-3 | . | CATRGGQGDTEAFF | TGTGCCACCCGGGGAGGACAGGGGGACACTGAAGCTTTCTTT
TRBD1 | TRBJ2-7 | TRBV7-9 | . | CASSLGTGLPYEQYF | TGTGCCAGCAGCTTAGGGACAGGACTCCCCTACGAGCAGTACTTC
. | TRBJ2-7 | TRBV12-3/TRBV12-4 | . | CASSFAPGGSYEQYF | TGTGCCAGCAGTTTCGCTCCAGGGGGGTCCTACGAGCAGTACTTC